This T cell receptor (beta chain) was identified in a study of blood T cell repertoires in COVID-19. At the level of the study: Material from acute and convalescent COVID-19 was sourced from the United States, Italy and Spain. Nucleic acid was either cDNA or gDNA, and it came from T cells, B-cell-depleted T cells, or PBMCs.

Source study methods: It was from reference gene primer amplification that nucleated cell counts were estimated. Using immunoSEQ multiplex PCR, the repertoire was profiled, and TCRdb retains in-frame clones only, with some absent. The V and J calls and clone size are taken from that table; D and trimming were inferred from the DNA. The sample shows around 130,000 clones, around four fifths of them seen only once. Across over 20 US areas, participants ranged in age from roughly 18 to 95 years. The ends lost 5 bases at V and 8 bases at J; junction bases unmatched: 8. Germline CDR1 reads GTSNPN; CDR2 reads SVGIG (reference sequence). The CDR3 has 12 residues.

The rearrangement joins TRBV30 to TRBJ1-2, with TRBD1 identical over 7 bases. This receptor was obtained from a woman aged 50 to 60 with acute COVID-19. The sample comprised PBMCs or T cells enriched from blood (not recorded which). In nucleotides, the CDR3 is TGTGCCTGGGACAGGGCAGTAGAGGGCTACACCTTC. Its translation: CAWDRAVEGYTF.